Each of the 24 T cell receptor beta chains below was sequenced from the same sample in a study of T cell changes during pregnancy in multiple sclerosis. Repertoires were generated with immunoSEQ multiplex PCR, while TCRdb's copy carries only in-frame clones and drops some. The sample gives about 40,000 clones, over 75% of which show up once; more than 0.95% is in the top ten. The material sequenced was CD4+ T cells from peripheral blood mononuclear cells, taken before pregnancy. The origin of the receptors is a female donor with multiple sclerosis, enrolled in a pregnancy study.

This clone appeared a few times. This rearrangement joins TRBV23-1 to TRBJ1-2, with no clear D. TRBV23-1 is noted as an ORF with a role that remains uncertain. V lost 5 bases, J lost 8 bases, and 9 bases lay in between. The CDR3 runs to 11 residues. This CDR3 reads CASSRRAGYTF. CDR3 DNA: TGCGCCAGCAGTAGGCGGGCGGGCTACACCTTC.

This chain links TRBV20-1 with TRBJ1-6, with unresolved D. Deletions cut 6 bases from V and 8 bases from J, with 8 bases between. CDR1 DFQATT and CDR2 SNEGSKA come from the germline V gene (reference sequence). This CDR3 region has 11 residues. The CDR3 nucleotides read TGCAGTGCCGCCGAGGATTCACCCCTCCACTTT. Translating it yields CSAAEDSPLHF.

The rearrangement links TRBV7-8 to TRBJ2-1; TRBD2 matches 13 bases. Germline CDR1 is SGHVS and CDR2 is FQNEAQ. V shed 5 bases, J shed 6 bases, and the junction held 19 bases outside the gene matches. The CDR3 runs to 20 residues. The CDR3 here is CASSPVFGLAGAPESNEQFF. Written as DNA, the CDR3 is TGTGCCAGCAGCCCCGTTTTCGGACTAGCGGGAGCCCCGGAGTCCAATGAGCAGTTCTTC.

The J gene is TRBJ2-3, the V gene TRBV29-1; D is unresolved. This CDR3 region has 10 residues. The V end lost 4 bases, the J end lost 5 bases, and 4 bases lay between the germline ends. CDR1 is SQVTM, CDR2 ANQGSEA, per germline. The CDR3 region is CSVGLDTQYF. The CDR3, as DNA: TGCAGCGTTGGACTAGATACGCAGTATTTT.

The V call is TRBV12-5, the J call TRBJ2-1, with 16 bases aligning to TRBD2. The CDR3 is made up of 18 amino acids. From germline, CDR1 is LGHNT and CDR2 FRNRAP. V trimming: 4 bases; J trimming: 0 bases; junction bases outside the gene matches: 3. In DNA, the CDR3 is TGTGCTAGTGGTTCGGGACTAGCGGGAGGGCTCTCCTACAATGAGCAGTTCTTC. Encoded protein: CASGSGLAGGLSYNEQFF. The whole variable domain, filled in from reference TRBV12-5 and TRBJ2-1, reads DARVTQTPRHKVTEMGQEVTMRCQPILGHNTVFWYRQTMMQGLELLAYFRNRAPLDDSGMPKDRFSAEMPDATLATLKIQPSEPRDSAVYFCASGSGLAGGLSYNEQFFGPGTRLTVL.

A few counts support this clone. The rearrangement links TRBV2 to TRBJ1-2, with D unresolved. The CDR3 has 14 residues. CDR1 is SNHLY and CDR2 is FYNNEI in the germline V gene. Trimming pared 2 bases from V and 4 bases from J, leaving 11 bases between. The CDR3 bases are TGTGCCAGCAGTGAACAGGTTGGGCCCTATGGCTACACCTTC. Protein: CASSEQVGPYGYTF.

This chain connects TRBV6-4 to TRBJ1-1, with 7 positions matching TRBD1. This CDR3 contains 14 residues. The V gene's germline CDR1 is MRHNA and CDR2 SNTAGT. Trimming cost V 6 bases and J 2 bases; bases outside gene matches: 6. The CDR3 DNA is TGTGCCAGCAGAGAAACAGGGGATAACACTGAAGCTTTCTTT. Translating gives CASRETGDNTEAFF.

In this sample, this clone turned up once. The CDR3 bases are TGTGCCAGCAGCTTAGGAGCGGACGGGCAGCAGTACTTC. Amino acids: CASSLGADGQQYF. This chain joins TRBV7-3 and TRBJ2-7, with a weak D call TRBD2 (5 bases). Deletions cut 2 bases from V and 8 bases from J, with 13 bases between. This CDR3 has 13 residues. In germline, CDR1 is SGHTA, CDR2 FQGTGA.

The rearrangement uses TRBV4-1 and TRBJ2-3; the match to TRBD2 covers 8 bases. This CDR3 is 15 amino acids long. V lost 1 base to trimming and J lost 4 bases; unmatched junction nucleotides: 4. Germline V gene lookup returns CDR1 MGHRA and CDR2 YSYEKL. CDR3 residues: CASSQVAGGPDTQYF. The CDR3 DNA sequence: TGCGCCAGCAGCCAAGTGGCGGGAGGACCAGATACGCAGTATTTT.

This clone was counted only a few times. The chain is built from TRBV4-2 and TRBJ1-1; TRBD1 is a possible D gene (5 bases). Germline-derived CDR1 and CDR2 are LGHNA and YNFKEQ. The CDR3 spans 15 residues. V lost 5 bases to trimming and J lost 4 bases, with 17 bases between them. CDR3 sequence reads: CASSGPLEGITEAFF. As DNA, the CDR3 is TGTGCCAGCAGCGGACCTTTGGAGGGGATCACTGAAGCTTTCTTT.

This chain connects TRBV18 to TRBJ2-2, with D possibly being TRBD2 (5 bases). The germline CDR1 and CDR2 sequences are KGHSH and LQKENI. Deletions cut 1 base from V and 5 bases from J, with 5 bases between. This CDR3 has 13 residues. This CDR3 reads CASSPRETGELFF. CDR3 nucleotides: TGTGCCAGCTCACCACGGGAGACCGGGGAGCTGTTTTTT.

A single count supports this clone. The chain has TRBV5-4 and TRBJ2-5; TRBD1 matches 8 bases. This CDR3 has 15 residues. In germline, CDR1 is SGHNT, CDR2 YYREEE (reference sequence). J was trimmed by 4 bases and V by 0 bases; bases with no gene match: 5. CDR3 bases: TGTGCCAGCAGCTTGGTGACAGGGGCGGGAGAGACCCAGTACTTC. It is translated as CASSLVTGAGETQYF. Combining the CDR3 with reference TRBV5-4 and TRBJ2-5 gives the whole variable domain ETGVTQSPTHLIKTRGQQVTLRCSSQSGHNTVSWYQQALGQGPQFIFQYYREEENGRGNFPPRFSGLQFPNYSSELNVNALELDDSALYLCASSLVTGAGETQYFGPGTRLLVL.

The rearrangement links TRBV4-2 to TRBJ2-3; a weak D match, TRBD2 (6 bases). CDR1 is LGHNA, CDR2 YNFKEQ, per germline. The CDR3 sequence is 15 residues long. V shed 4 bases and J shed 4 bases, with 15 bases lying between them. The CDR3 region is CASSPLGEVSDTQYF. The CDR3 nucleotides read TGTGCCAGCAGCCCCTTGGGGGAGGTGTCAGATACGCAGTATTTT.

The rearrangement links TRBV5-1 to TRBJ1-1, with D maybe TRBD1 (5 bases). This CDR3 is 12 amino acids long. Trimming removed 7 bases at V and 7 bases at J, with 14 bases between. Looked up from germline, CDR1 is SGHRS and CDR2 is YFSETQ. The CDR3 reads CASGPREGEAFF. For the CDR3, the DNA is TGCGCCAGCGGGCCCAGGGAAGGTGAAGCTTTCTTT.

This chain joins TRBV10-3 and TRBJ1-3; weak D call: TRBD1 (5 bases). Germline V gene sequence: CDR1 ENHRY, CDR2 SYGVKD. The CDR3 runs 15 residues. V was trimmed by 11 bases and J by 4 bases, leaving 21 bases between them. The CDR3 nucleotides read TGTGCCTCCAGAGCTGGGGGGGGTTCAGGAAACACCATATATTTT. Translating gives CASRAGGGSGNTIYF.

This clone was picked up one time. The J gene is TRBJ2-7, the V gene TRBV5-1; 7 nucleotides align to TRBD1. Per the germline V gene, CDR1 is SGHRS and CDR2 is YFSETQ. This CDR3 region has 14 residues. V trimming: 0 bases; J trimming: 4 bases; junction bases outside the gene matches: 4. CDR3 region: CASSLEQGVYEQYF. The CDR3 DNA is TGCGCCAGCAGCTTGGAGCAGGGGGTTTACGAGCAGTACTTC.

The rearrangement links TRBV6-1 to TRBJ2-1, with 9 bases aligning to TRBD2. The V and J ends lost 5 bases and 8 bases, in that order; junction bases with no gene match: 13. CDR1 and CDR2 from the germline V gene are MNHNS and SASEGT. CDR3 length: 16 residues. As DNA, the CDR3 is TGTGCCAGCAGTAAAGGGATAGCGGGAGTCGGCGATGAGCAGTTCTTC. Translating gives CASSKGIAGVGDEQFF.

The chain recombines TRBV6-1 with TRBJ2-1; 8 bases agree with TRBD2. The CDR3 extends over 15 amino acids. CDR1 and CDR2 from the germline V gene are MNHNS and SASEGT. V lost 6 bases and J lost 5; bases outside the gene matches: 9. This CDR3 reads CASRGRLAGHNEQFF. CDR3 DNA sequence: TGTGCCAGCAGGGGGAGGCTAGCGGGCCACAATGAGCAGTTCTTC.

Here the CDR3 DNA reads TGCGCCAGCAGCTTGGGGGGACAGGGAAGCGTAGGCTACACCTTC. It specifies CASSLGGQGSVGYTF. V and J are TRBV5-1 and TRBJ1-2, with 9 bases matching TRBD1. Germline V gene sequence: CDR1 SGHRS, CDR2 YFSETQ. This CDR3 is built from 15 residues. After removal of 0 bases from V and 8 bases from J, the junction contained 8 bases not matched to a gene.

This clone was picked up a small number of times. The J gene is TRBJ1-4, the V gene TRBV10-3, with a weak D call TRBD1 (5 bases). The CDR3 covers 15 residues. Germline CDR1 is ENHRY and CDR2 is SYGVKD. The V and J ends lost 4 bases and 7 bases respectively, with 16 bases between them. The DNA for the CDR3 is TGTGCCATCAGTGGGGGCCTCTTGGCCTTTGAAAAACTGTTTTTT. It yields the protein CAISGGLLAFEKLFF.

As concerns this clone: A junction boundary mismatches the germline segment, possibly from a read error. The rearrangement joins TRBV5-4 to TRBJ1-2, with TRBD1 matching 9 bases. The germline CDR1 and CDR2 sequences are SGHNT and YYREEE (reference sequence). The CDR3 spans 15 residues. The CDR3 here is CASSQAVRDRVGYTF. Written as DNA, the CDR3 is TGCGCCAGCAGCCAAGCGGTCCGGGACAGGGTAGGCTACACCTTC.

DNA of the CDR3: TGTGCCAGCAGTGACCAGGGGGCCTTTAATGAAAAACTGTTTTTT. This sequence encodes CASSDQGAFNEKLFF. This chain connects TRBV6-1 to TRBJ1-4; 8 nucleotides agree with TRBD1. Germline V gene data show CDR1 as MNHNS and CDR2 as SASEGT. The CDR3 is 15 residues long. Germline trimming cut 3 bases from V and 4 bases from J; bases unmatched to any gene: 4.

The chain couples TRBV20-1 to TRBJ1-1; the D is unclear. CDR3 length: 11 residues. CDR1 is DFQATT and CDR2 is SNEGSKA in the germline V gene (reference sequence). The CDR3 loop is CAVEGTTEAFF. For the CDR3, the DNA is TGCGCCGTCGAGGGTACCACTGAAGCTTTCTTT.

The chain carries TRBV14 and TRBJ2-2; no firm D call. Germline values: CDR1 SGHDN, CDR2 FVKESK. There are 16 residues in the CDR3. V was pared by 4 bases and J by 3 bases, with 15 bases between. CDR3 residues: CASSLSPPVYTGELFF. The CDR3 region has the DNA TGTGCCAGCAGCCTCTCCCCCCCAGTTTACACCGGGGAGCTGTTTTTT.